Here is one T cell receptor beta chain with its context. Its target is unknown. The sample comes from a study of T cell responses to AZD1222 COVID-19 vaccine. Study-level findings and limits: Sampling that yielded the repertoires occurred only after the peak T cell response.

The data were produced by immunoSEQ multiplex PCR, yet TCRdb's version contains in-frame clones alone and is incomplete. The sample holds 90,000 to 150,000 clones, around 87% seen once. Source: peripheral blood, taken on day 0 of AZD1222 vaccination. This sequence was found in an adult in good health.

CDR3 loop: CASSRSGTANEKLFF. The CDR3 nucleotides are TGCGCCAGCAGCAGGTCCGGGACAGCTAATGAAAAACTGTTTTTT. The J gene is TRBJ1-4, the V gene TRBV5-1; 7 positions agree with TRBD1. CDR1 is SGHRS, CDR2 YFSETQ, per germline. J lost 3 bases, V lost 4 bases, and 6 bases had no gene match. The CDR3 has 15 residues. Full variable domain (missing parts from reference TRBV5-1 and TRBJ1-4): KAGVTQTPRYLIKTRGQQVTLSCSPISGHRSVSWYQQTPGQGLQFLFEYFSETQRNKGNFPGRFSGRQFSNSRSEMNVSTLELGDSALYLCASSRSGTANEKLFFGSGTQLSVL.